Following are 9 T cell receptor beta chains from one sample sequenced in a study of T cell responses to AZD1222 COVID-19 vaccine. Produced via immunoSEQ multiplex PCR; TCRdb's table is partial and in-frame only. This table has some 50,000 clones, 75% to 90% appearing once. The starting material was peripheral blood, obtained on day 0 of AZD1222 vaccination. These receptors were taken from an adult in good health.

DNA of the CDR3: TGCGCCAGCAGCCTATCGACAGGGACGGCTGAAGCTTTCTTT. This sequence encodes CASSLSTGTAEAFF. The chain recombines TRBV5-1 with TRBJ1-1; 7 bases are a match to TRBD1. Germline lookup yields CDR1 SGHRS and CDR2 YFSETQ. The CDR3 spans 14 residues. V was clipped by 4 bases and J by 6 bases; unmatched bases: 9.

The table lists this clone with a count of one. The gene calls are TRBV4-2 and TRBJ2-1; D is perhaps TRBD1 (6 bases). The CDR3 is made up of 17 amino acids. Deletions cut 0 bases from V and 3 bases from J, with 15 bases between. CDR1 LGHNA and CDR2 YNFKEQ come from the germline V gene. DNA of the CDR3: TGTGCCAGCAGCCAAGATAACGCCGACAGGTACTACAATGAGCAGTTCTTC. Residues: CASSQDNADRYYNEQFF.

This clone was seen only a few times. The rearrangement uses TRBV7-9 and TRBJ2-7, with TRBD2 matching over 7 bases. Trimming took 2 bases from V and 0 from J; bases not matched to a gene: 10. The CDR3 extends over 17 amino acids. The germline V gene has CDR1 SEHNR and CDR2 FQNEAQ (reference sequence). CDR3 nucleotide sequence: TGTGCCAGCAGCTTAAGCAGGGAGGGGACTTACTCCTACGAGCAGTACTTC. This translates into CASSLSREGTYSYEQYF.

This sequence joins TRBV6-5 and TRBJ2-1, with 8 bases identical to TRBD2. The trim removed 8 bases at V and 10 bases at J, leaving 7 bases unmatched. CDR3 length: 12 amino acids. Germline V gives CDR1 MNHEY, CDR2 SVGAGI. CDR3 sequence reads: CASRPAGVEQFF. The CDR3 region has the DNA TGTGCCAGCCGGCCAGCGGGAGTAGAGCAGTTCTTC.

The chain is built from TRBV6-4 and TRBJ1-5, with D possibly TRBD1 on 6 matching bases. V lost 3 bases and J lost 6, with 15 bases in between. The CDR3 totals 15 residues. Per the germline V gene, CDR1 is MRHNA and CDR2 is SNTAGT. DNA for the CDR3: TGTGCCAGCAGTGAACGACCAGGGGTGGGTCAGCCCCAGCATTTT. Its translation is CASSERPGVGQPQHF.

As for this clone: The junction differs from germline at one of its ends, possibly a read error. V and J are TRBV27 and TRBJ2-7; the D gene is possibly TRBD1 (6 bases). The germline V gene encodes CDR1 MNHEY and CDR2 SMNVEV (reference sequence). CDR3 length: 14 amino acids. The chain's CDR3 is CASSLSRGSHEQYF. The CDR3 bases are TGTGCCAGCAGTTTATCCAGGGGCTCCCACGAGCAGTACTTT.

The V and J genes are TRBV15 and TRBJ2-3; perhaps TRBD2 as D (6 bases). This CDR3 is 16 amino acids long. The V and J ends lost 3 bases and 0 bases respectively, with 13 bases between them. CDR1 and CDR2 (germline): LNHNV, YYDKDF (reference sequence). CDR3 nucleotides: TGTGCCACCAGCAGTAGGAGGGGAGCCAGCACAGATACGCAGTATTTT. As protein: CATSSRRGASTDTQYF.

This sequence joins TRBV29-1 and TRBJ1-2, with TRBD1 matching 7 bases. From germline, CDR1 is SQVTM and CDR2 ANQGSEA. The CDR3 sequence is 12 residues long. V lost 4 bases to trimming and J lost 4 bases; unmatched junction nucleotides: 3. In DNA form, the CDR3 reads TGCAGCGTTGGGACAGGATCCTATGGCTACACCTTC. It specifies CSVGTGSYGYTF.

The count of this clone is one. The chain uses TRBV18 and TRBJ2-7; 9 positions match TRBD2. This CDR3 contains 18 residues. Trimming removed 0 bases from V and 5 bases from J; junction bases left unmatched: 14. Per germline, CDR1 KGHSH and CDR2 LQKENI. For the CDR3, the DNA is TGTGCCAGCTCACCACCATTGGGGGAGCGGGAGGCCCTTCACGAGCAGTACTTC. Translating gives CASSPPLGEREALHEQYF.